Here is one T cell receptor (beta chain) with its context. This clonotype has only a few counts. This receptor's antigen is unknown. Per-nucleotide qualities are absent, and no much larger clonotype sits a single base away. This specimen comes from a study (dated by TCRdb to the mid-2010s). For context, the study as a whole: The study examined whether tumor-infiltrating Tregs in breast cancer are drawn from blood Tregs or arise in situ by conversion from other CD4+ T cell subsets.

The junction carries 9 bases between V and J, which are trimmed by 6 bases and 0 bases respectively. The CDR3 has 13 amino acids, counting the end cysteine and phenylalanine. The read is trimmed to its CDR3 DNA, 39 bases read in frame from base 1. Per the germline V gene, SGHRS is the CDR1 and YFSETQ is the CDR2. Cells that were CD4+CD25+CD127-/low were the ones isolated as Tregs. Tregs, naive and memory CD4+ T cells from tumor, blood and ipsilateral draining lymph nodes of a handful of breast cancer patients underwent full-length TCR alpha and beta sequencing. Tumor tissue and lymph nodes obtained from ipsilateral axillary dissection were perfused with PBS, minced and then digested with collagenase I and hyaluronidase. FACS confirmed that the sorted cell populations were more than 90% pure. Amplification of full-length TCR variable regions was done by 5' RACE PCR using constant-region reverse primers, and this step was followed by semi-nested PCR with Nested Universal Primer A. Using the ReliaPrep RNA Cell Miniprep System, total RNA was extracted, and the SMARTer RACE 5'/3' Kit was then used to reverse transcribe the RNA into 5'RACE-ready cDNA. Multiplex adaptors were used to barcode the full-length TCR alpha and beta libraries, which were then sequenced on an Illumina MiSeq. The authors' analysis ran thus. Sequencing data were pooled across the five patients for each of nine subset-tissue groups and compared by unsupervised clustering of TCR gene usage. The Morisita-Horn index was used to calculate repertoire similarity, with shared sequences weighted according to their contribution to each repertoire. TCRdb cleaned the public reads at Q25 with fastp, built clones with MiXCR and kept in-frame beta chains. Each entry merges the rows of one CDR3 protein and shows their most common DNA and genes. For this entry, the V and J calls and clone size follow TCRdb and not the study's own pipeline. The sample records roughly 57,000 distinct CDR3 sequences, about 20% of which are singletons. Roughly 3.5% of the sample comes from the top ten.

Findings and caveats that apply to the study as a whole: Rather than covering whole repertoires, validation in the larger cohort was restricted to a single TCR beta V-J rearrangement. The greatest overlap of tumor-infiltrating Treg TCR alpha and beta sequences was observed with tumor naive CD4+ T cells, followed by blood naive CD4+ T cells. Tumor memory CD4+ T cell TCR gene usage was found to cluster with blood and lymph node memory CD4+ cells and with lymph node naive CD4+ cells.

The sample comprised tumor-infiltrating Tregs sorted from the breast tumor. This TCR was recovered from a female donor with breast cancer. The sequence links TRBV5-1 to TRBJ1-1, with no reliable assignment of the D segment. The nucleotides are TGCGCCAGCAATGACAAGATGAACACTGAAGCTTTCTTT. The translation is CASNDKMNTEAFF. Outside the CDR3, residues come from the reference TRBV5-1 and TRBJ1-1 proteins, so the full variable domain is: KAGVTQTPRYLIKTRGQQVTLSCSPISGHRSVSWYQQTPGQGLQFLFEYFSETQRNKGNFPGRFSGRQFSNSRSEMNVSTLELGDSALYLCASNDKMNTEAFFGQGTRLTVV.